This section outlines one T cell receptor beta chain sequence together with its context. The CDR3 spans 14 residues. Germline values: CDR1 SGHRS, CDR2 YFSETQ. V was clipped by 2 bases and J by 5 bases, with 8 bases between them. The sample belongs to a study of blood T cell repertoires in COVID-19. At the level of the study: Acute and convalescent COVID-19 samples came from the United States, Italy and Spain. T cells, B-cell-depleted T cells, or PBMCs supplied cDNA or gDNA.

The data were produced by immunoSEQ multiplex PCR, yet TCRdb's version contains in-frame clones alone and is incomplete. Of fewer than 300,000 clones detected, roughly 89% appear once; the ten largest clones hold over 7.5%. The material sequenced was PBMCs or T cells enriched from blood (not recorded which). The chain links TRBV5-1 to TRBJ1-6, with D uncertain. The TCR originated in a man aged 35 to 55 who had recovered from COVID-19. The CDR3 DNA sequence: TGCGCCAGCAGCTTACAGCTTGATAATTCACCCCTCCACTTT. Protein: CASSLQLDNSPLHF.